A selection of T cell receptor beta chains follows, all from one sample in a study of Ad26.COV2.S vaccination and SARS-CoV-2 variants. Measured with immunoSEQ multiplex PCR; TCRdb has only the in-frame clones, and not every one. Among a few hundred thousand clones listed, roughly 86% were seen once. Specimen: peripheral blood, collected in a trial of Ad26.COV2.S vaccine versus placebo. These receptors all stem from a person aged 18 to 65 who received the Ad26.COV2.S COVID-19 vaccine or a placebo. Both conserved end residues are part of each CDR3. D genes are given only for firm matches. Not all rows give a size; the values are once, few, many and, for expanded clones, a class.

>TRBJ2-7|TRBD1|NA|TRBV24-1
CATSDLLGWTGGYEQYF
TGTGCCACCAGTGATTTGTTGGGGTGGACAGGGGGCTACGAGCAGTACTTC
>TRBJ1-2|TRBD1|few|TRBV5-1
CASSGTGVDGYTF
TGCGCCAGCAGCGGTACAGGGGTAGATGGCTACACCTTC
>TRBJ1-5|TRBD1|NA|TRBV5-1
CASSLQGASNQPQHF
TGCGCCAGCAGCCTACAGGGGGCGAGCAATCAGCCCCAGCATTTT
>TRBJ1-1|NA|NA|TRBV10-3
CAISESNSRTEAFF
TGTGCCATCAGTGAGTCGAATTCGCGCACTGAAGCTTTCTTT
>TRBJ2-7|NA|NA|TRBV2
CAITSGSEQYF
TGTGCCATTACCTCGGGGTCCGAGCAGTACTTC
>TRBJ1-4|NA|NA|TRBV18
CASSPSLGGEKLFF
TGTGCCAGCTCACCATCGTTGGGAGGAGAAAAACTGTTTTTT
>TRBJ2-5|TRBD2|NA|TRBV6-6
CASSLVSGGVWETQYF
TGTGCCAGCAGCCTCGTTAGCGGGGGGGTTTGGGAGACCCAGTACTTC
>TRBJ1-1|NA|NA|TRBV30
CAWSTDTEAFF
TGTGCCTGGAGTACAGACACTGAAGCTTTCTTT
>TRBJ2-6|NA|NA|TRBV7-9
CASSLVGGGGANVLTF
TGTGCCAGCAGCTTAGTCGGGGGCGGTGGGGCCAACGTCCTGACTTTC
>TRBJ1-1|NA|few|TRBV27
CASSLGTWNTEAFF
TGTGCCAGCAGTCTCGGGACCTGGAACACTGAAGCTTTCTTT
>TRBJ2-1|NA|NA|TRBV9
CASSVAGLNEQFF
TGTGCCAGCAGCGTGGCGGGCCTAAATGAGCAGTTCTTC
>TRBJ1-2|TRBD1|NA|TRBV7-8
CASSLVSRDRGLGYTF
TGTGCCAGCAGCTTAGTATCCCGGGACAGGGGTTTGGGCTACACCTTC
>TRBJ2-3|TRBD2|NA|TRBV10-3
CAISESDGRTDTQYF
TGTGCCATCAGTGAGTCGGACGGGAGGACAGATACGCAGTATTTT
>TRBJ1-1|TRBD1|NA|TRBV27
CASSYGTGNTEAFF
TGTGCCAGCAGCTACGGGACAGGGAACACTGAAGCTTTCTTT
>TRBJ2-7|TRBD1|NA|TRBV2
CASRATGGEQYF
TGTGCCAGCAGAGCTACAGGGGGAGAGCAGTACTTC
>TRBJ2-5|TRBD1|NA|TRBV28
CASSLQGAWETQYF
TGTGCCAGCAGTTTGCAGGGGGCTTGGGAGACCCAGTACTTC
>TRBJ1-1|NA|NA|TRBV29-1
CSVDLRSLGAYTEAFF
TGCAGCGTTGATCTTAGGAGCCTTGGGGCGTACACTGAAGCTTTCTTT
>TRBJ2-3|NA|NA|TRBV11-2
CASSVTDTQYF
TGTGCCAGCAGCGTCACAGATACGCAGTATTTT
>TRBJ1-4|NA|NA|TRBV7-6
CASSQLTATNEKLFF
TGTGCCAGCAGCCAATTGACAGCAACTAATGAAAAACTGTTTTTT
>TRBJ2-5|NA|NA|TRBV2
CASSVSFGQETQYF
TGTGCCAGCAGCGTTAGCTTCGGTCAAGAGACCCAGTACTTC
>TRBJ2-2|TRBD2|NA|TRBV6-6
CASSPTGGPNTGELFF
TGTGCCAGCAGTCCCACGGGAGGGCCCAACACCGGGGAGCTGTTTTTT
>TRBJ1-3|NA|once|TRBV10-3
CAISENNDFGNTIYF
TGTGCCATCAGTGAGAATAATGACTTTGGAAACACCATATATTTT
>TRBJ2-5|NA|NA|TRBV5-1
CASSSLGLQPHQYF
TGCGCCAGCAGCTCCTTAGGACTACAGCCCCACCAGTACTTC
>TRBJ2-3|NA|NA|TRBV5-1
CASLLAPGADTQYF
TGCGCCAGCCTTCTAGCGCCTGGAGCAGATACGCAGTATTTT
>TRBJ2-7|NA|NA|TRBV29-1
CSVGRGLSEQYF
TGCAGCGTTGGCCGGGGTTTAAGCGAGCAGTACTTC
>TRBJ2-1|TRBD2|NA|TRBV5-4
CASSFLLAGDNEQFF
TGTGCCAGCAGCTTTCTCCTAGCGGGAGACAATGAGCAGTTCTTC
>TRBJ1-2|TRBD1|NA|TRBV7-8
CASSLANRGFPVGYTF
TGTGCCAGCAGCTTAGCGAACAGGGGTTTCCCCGTTGGCTACACCTTC
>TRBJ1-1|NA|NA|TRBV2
CASSELAGNTEAFF
TGTGCCAGCAGTGAACTGGCCGGGAACACTGAAGCTTTCTTT
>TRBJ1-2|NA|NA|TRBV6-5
CASSPFRNYGYTF
TGTGCCAGCAGTCCCTTCAGGAACTATGGCTACACCTTC
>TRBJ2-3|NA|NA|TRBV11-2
CASSFGLFTDTQYF
TGTGCCAGCAGCTTTGGGCTTTTCACAGATACGCAGTATTTT
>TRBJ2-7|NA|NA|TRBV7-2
CASSSDYSSYEQYF
TGTGCCAGCAGCTCCGACTATTCCTCCTACGAGCAGTACTTC
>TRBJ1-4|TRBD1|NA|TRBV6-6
CASSHLEGQGIKKLFF
TGTGCCAGCAGCCACTTGGAGGGACAGGGGATTAAAAAACTGTTTTTT
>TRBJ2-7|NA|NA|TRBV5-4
CASTLGGEGRHEQYF
TGTGCCAGCACCTTAGGGGGGGAGGGCCGGCACGAGCAGTACTTC
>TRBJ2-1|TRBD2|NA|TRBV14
CASSQDRLWLADEQFF
TGTGCCAGCAGCCAAGATCGTCTTTGGCTAGCGGATGAGCAGTTCTTC
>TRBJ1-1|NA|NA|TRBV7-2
CASTPGGAMNTEAFF
TGTGCCAGCACCCCTGGGGGGGCGATGAACACTGAAGCTTTCTTT
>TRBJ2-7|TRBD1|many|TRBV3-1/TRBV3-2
CASTNRGRSYEQYF
TGTGCCAGTACAAACAGGGGGCGTTCCTACGAGCAGTACTTC